The 3 T cell receptor beta chains given below trace back to one sample, sequenced in a study of OX40 agonist ivuxolimab in advanced cancers. Clones were sequenced by immunoSEQ multiplex PCR, and TCRdb holds only the in-frame ones, with some missing. Of about 62,000 clones listed, 70% to 90% were seen once; the top ten hold about 5.5%. Sample: CD4+ or CD8+ T cells sorted from blood, taken in a trial of the OX40 agonist ivuxolimab. These receptors all come from an adult with an advanced solid tumor such as melanoma, head and neck, liver or kidney cancer.

The rearrangement uses TRBV5-1 and TRBJ1-1, with 11 bases lining up with TRBD1. Trimming removed 6 bases from V and 0 bases from J; junction bases left unmatched: 10. The CDR3 runs to 17 residues. Germline values: CDR1 SGHRS, CDR2 YFSETQ. This CDR3 reads CASMKGQGGLMNTEAFF. CDR3 in DNA: TGCGCCAGCATGAAGGGACAGGGGGGACTGATGAACACTGAAGCTTTCTTT.

This clone was seen a few times. This rearrangement joins TRBV6-6 to TRBJ1-1; tentatively, D is TRBD1 (6 bases). The CDR3 totals 15 residues. V lost 7 bases to trimming and J lost 5 bases, with 20 bases between them. Germline V lookup: CDR1 MNHNY, CDR2 SVGAGI (reference sequence). In DNA, the CDR3 is TGTGCCAGCATTTTAGGGTATGGGGGCGTTACTGAAGCTTTCTTT. Translated: CASILGYGGVTEAFF.

This chain links TRBV14 with TRBJ2-3; D unclear. V lost 2 bases to trimming and J lost 2 bases, with 2 bases between them. Germline CDR1 SGHDN, CDR2 FVKESK. This CDR3 comprises 12 residues. CDR3 in amino acids: CASSQSTDTQYF. The CDR3 coding sequence is TGTGCCAGCAGCCAATCCACAGATACGCAGTATTTT.